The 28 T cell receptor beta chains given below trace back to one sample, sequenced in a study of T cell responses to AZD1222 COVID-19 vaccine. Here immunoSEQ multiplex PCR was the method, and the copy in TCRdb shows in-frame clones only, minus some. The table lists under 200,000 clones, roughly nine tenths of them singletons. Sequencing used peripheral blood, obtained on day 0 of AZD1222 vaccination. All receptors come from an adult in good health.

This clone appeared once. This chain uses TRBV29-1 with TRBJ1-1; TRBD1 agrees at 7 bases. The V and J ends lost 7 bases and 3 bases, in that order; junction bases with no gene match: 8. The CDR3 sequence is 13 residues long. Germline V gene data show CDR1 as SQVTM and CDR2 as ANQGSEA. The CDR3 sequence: CSARTGDHTEAFF. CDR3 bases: TGCAGCGCCCGTACAGGGGACCACACTGAAGCTTTCTTT.

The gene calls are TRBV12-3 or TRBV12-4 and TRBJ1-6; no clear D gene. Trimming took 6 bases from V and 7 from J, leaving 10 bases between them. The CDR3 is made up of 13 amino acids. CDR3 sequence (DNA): TGTGCCAGCAGATGGTCGCAGAATTCACCCCTCCACTTT. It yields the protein CASRWSQNSPLHF.

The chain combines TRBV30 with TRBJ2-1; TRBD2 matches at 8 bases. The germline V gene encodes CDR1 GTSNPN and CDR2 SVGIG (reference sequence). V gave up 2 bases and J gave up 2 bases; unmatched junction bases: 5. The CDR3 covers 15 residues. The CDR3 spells CAWSPGGRAYNEQFF. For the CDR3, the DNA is TGTGCCTGGAGTCCGGGGGGGCGGGCCTACAATGAGCAGTTCTTC.

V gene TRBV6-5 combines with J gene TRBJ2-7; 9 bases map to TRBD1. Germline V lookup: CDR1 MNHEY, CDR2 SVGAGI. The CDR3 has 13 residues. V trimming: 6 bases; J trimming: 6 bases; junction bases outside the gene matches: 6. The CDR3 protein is CASSRDREGEQYF. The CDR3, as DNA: TGTGCCAGCAGCCGGGACAGGGAAGGCGAGCAGTACTTC.

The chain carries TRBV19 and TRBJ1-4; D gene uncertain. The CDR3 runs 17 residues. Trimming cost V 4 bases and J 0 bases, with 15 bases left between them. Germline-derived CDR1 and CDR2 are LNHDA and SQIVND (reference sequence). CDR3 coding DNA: TGTGCCAGTAGTACCTATATTCCATGGGCAACTAATGAAAAACTGTTTTTT. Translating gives CASSTYIPWATNEKLFF.

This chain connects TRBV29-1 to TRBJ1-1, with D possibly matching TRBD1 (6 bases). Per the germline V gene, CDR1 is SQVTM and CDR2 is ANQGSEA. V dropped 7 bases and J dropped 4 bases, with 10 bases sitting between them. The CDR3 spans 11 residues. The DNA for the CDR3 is TGCAGCGACCAGGGGTCCACTGAAGCTTTCTTT. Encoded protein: CSDQGSTEAFF.

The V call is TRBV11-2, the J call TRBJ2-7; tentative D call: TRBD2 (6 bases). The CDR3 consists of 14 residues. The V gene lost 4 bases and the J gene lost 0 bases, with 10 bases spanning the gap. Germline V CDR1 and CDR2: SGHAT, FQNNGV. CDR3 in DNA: TGTGCCAGCAGCTCCAGACTAGTCTCCTACGAGCAGTACTTC. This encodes CASSSRLVSYEQYF.

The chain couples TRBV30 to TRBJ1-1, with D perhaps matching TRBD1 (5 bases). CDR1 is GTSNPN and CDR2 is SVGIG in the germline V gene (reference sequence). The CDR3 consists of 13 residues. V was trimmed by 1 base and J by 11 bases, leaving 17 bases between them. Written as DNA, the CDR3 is TGTGCCTGGAGTGGATCCAGCAAGGGGTTGGCTTTCTTT. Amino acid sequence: CAWSGSSKGLAFF.

The CDR3 bases are TGTGCCAGCAGCAAAGTCTCGATCGGGAACACTGAAGCTTTCTTT. Translated: CASSKVSIGNTEAFF. V gene TRBV21-1 combines with J gene TRBJ1-1. TRBV21-1 is a known pseudogene. This CDR3 spans 15 amino acids.

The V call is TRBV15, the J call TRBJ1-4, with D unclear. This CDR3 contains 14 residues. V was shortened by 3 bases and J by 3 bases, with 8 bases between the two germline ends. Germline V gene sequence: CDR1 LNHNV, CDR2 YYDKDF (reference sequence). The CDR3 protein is CATSSWGANEKLFF. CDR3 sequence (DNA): TGTGCCACCAGCAGTTGGGGAGCTAATGAAAAACTGTTTTTT.

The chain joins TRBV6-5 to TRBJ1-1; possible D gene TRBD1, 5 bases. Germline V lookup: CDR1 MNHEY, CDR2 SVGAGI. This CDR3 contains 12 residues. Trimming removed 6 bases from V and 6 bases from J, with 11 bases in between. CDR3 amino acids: CASRHQGPEAFF. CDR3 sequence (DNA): TGTGCCAGCAGGCATCAGGGACCTGAAGCTTTCTTT.

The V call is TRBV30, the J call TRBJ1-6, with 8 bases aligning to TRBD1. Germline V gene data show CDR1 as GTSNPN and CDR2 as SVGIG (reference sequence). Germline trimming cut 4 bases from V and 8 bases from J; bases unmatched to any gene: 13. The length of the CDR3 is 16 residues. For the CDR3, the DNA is TGTGCCTGGACCCCAAGGACAGGGAGGTCTTATTCACCCCTCCACTTT. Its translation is CAWTPRTGRSYSPLHF.

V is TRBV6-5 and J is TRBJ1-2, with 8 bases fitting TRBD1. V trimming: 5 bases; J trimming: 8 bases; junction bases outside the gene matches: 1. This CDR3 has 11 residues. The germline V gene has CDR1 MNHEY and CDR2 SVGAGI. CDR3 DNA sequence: TGTGCCAGCAGTACAGGGGGAGGCTACACCTTC. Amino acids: CASSTGGGYTF.

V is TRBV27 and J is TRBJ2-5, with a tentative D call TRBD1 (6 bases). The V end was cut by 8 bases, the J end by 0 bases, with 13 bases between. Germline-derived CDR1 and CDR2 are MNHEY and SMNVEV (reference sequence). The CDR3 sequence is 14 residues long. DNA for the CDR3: TGTGCCAGCTCCGCCGGACAGCACCAAGAGACCCAGTACTTC. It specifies CASSAGQHQETQYF.

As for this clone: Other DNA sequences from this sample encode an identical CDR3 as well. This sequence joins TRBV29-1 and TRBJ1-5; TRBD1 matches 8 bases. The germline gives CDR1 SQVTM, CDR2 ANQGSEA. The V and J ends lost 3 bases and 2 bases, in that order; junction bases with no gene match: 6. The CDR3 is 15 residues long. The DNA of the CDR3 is TGCAGCGTTGAGGTGACAGGGGAGGGCAATCAGCCCCAGCATTTT. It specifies CSVEVTGEGNQPQHF.

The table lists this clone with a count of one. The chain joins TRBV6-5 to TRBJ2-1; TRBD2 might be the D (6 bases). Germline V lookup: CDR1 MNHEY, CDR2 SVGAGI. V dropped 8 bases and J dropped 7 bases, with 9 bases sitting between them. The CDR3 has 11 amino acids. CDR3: CASVGRNEQFF. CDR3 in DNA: TGTGCCAGCGTAGGGAGGAATGAGCAGTTCTTC.

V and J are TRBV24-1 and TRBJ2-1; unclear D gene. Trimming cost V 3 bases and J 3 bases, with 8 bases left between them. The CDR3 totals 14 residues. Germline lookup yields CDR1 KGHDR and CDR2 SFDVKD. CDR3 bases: TGTGCCACCAGTGATGTCGACAACTACAATGAGCAGTTCTTC. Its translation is CATSDVDNYNEQFF.

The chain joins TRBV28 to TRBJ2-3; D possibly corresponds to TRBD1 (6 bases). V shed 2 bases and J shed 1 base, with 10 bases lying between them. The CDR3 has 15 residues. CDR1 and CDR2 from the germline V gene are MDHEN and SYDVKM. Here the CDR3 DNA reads TGTGCCAGCAGTTTAAAGGGGGTAGGCACAGATACGCAGTATTTT. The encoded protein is CASSLKGVGTDTQYF.

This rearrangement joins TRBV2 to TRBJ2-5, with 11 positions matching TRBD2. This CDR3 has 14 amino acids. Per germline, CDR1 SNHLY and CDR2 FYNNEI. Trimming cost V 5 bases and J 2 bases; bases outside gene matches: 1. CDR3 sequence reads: CASSRLAGQETQYF. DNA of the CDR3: TGTGCCAGCAGTCGACTAGCGGGGCAAGAGACCCAGTACTTC.

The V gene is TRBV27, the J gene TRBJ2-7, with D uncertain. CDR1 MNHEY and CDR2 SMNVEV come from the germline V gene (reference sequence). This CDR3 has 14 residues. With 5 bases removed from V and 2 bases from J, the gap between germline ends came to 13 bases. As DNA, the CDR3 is TGTGCCAGCAGTCCCCCCGGGTTCGCCTACGAGCAGTACTTC. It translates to CASSPPGFAYEQYF.

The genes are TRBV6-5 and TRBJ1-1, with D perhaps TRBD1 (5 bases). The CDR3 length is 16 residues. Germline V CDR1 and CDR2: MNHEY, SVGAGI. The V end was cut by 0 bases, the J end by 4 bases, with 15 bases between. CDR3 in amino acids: CASSYSPGMRITEAFF. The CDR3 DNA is TGTGCCAGCAGTTACTCCCCAGGGATGAGAATCACTGAAGCTTTCTTT.

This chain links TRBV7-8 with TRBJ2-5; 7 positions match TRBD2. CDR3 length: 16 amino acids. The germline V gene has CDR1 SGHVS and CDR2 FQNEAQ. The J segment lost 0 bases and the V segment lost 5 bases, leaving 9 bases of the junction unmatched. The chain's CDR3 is CASSSAVGGYQETQYF. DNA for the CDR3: TGTGCCAGCAGCAGCGCGGTGGGGGGGTACCAAGAGACCCAGTACTTC.

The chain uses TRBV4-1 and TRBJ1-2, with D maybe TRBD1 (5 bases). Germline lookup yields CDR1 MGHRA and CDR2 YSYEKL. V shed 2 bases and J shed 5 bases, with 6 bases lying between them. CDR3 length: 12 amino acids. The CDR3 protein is CASSQQGYGYTF. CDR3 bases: TGCGCCAGCAGCCAACAGGGATATGGCTACACCTTC.

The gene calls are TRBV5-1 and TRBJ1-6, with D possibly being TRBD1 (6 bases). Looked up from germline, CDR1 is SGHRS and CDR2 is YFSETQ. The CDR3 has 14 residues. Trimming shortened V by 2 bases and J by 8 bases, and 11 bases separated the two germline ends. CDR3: CASSFWGADSPLHF. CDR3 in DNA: TGCGCCAGCAGCTTCTGGGGGGCGGATTCACCCCTCCACTTT.

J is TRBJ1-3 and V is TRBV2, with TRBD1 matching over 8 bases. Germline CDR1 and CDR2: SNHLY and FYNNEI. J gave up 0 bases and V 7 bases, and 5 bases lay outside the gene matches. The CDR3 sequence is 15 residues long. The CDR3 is CASIGTGGSGNTIYF. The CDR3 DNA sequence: TGTGCCAGCATTGGAACAGGGGGCTCTGGAAACACCATATATTTT.

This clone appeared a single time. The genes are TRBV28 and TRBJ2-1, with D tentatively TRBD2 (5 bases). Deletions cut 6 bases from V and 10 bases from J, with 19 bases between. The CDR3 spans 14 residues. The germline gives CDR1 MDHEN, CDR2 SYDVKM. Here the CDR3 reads CASSPFSPREEQFF. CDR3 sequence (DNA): TGTGCCAGCAGCCCGTTTTCCCCCCGGGAAGAGCAGTTCTTC.

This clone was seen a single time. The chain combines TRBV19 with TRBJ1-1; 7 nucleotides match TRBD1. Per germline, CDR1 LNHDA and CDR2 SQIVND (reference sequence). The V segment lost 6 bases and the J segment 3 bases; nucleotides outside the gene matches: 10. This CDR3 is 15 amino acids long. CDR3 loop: CASRQGLTLDTEAFF. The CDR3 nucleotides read TGTGCCAGTAGACAGGGGCTAACTTTGGACACTGAAGCTTTCTTT.

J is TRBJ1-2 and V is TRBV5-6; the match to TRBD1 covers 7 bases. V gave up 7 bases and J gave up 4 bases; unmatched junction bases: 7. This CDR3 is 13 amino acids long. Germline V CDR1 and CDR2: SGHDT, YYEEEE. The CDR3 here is CASGTAHSYGYTF. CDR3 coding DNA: TGTGCCAGCGGGACAGCTCATTCCTATGGCTACACCTTC.